These 9 T cell receptor beta chains were sequenced from one sample in a study of response to subunit inactivated influenza vaccine. One entry per CDR3 protein, called by TCRdb with MiXCR from the RT-PCR reads. The sample records roughly 650,000 distinct CDR3 sequences, roughly 14% being singletons. The sequences come from PBMCs from blood, collected about 13 days after vaccination. The receptor source for this set is a man over 45 who received an inactivated influenza vaccine.

The chain is built from TRBV30 and TRBJ2-2; D is perhaps TRBD1 (5 bases). Germline loops: CDR1 GTSNPN, CDR2 SVGIG (reference sequence). Trimming stripped 3 bases from V and 3 bases from J, with 14 bases between. The CDR3 covers 15 residues. In DNA form, the CDR3 reads TGTGCCTGGAGCCAAGGGGCAGGGTACACCGGGGAGCTGTTTTTT. It translates to CAWSQGAGYTGELFF.

This clonotype was observed a handful of times. The CDR3 DNA reads TGTGCCAGCAGACACCCGGGACAGGGGAAGGTTGGCTACACCTTC. Its protein product is CASRHPGQGKVGYTF. The chain joins TRBV12-3 or TRBV12-4 to TRBJ1-2; 10 nucleotides line up with TRBD1. CDR3 length: 15 amino acids. J lost 7 bases, V lost 6 bases, and 11 bases had no gene match.

This clonotype has more than one count but fewer than ten. The chain is built from TRBV6-2 or TRBV6-3 and TRBJ2-1; weak D call: TRBD1 (6 bases). The CDR3 extends over 15 amino acids. V lost 6 bases and J 2 bases, leaving 14 bases between the germline ends. Germline lookup yields CDR1 MNHEY and CDR2 SVGEGT. The CDR3 DNA follows: TGTGCCAGCAGCCGGGACACCGGGACCTACAATGAGCAGTTCTTC. Translation: CASSRDTGTYNEQFF.

In this sample, this clonotype turned up many times. This chain uses TRBV5-1 with TRBJ2-7; D possibly matches TRBD1 or TRBD2 (5 bases each). V lost 3 bases to trimming and J lost 0 bases, with 10 bases between them. There are 14 residues in the CDR3. Germline assignment: CDR1 SGHRS and CDR2 YFSETQ. The DNA for the CDR3 is TGCGCCAGCAGCTCCGGGACGGGCTCCTACGAGCAGTACTTC. It translates to CASSSGTGSYEQYF.

This clonotype was picked up many times. CDR3 sequence reads: CASSDPGGGTEAFF. For the CDR3, the DNA is TGTGCCAGCAGTGATCCAGGAGGGGGGACTGAAGCTTTCTTT. J is TRBJ1-1 and V is TRBV2, with a tentative D call TRBD1 (6 bases). Between the trimmed V and J ends, which lost 3 bases and 5 bases, there was a span of 13 bases. In germline, CDR1 is SNHLY, CDR2 FYNNEI. The length of the CDR3 is 14 residues.

This chain connects TRBV28 to TRBJ2-3, with D hard to call. CDR1 MDHEN and CDR2 SYDVKM come from the germline V gene. V lost 3 bases to trimming and J lost 0 bases, with 13 bases between them. The CDR3 is made up of 16 amino acids. Here the CDR3 DNA reads TGTGCCAGCAGTTTCGGGCCCTCGAGGAGCACAGATACGCAGTATTTT. Its protein is CASSFGPSRSTDTQYF.

This clonotype has a handful of counts. V and J are TRBV20-1 and TRBJ1-1; TRBD1 matches at 8 bases. Per germline, CDR1 DFQATT and CDR2 SNEGSKA (reference sequence). The trim removed 3 bases at V and 2 bases at J, leaving 14 bases unmatched. The CDR3 contains 17 residues. The CDR3 sequence: CSARSGQVLYPNTEAFF. The CDR3 DNA reads TGCAGTGCTAGGTCGGGACAGGTCTTGTACCCAAACACTGAAGCTTTCTTT.

In its sample, this clonotype was seen a few times. This rearrangement joins TRBV7-2 to TRBJ2-7, with 10 bases matching TRBD2. Germline V gene sequence: CDR1 SGHTA, CDR2 FQGNSA. The CDR3 sequence is 15 residues long. V shed 6 bases and J 2 bases; nucleotides not matched to a gene: 7. The CDR3 spells CASSHTSGDTYEQYF. The DNA of the CDR3 is TGTGCCAGCAGTCATACTAGCGGGGACACCTACGAGCAGTACTTC.

This clonotype was recorded at least ten times. The chain carries TRBV7-2 and TRBJ2-3; a weak D match, TRBD2 (6 bases). With 2 bases removed from V and 0 bases from J, the gap between germline ends came to 12 bases. CDR3 length equals 16 residues. CDR1 and CDR2 (germline): SGHTA, FQGNSA. CDR3 residues: CASSLFGGTSTDTQYF. The CDR3 DNA reads TGTGCCAGCAGCTTATTCGGGGGTACTAGCACAGATACGCAGTATTTT.